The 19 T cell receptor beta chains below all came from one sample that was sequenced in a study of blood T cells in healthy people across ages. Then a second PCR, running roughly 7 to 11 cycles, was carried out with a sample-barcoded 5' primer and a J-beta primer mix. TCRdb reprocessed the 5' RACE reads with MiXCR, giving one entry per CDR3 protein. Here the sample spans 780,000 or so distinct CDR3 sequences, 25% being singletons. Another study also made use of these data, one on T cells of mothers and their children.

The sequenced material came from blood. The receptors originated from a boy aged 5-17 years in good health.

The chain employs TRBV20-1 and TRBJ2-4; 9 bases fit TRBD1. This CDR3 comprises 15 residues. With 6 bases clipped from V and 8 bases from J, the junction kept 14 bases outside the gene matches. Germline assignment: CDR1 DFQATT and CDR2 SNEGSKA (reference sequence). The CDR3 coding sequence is TGCAGTGCGCCACAGGGGGCGAGCGGTGGAGACATTCAGTACTTC. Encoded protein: CSAPQGASGGDIQYF.

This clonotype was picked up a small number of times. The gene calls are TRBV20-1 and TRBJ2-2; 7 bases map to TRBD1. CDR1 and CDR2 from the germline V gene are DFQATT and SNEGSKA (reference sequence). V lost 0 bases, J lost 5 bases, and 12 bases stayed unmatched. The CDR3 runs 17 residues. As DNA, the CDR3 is TGCAGTGCTAGAGATGTTGGGCGGACAGGCGCAACCGGGGAGCTGTTTTTT. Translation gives CSARDVGRTGATGELFF.

The CDR3 spells CASRGSVGLDEQFF. Here the CDR3 DNA reads TGTGCCAGCAGAGGGTCGGTCGGGCTCGATGAGCAGTTCTTC. The chain has TRBV12-3 or TRBV12-4 and TRBJ2-5, with D unclear. The end of the DNA aligns better with TRBJ2-1, so the J call may be wrong. CDR3 length: 14 residues.

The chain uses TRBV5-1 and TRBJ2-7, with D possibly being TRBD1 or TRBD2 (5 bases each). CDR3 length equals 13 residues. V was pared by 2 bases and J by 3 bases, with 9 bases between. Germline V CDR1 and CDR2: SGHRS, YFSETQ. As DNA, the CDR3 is TGCGCCAGCAGCTTCCGGGGCGACTACGAGCAGTACTTC. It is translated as CASSFRGDYEQYF.

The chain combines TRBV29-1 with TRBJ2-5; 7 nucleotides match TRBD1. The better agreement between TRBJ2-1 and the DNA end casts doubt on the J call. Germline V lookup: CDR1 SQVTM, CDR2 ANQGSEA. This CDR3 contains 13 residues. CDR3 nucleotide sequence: TGCAGCGTTGGACAGGGAAGTTTCGATGAGCAGTTCTTC. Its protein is CSVGQGSFDEQFF.

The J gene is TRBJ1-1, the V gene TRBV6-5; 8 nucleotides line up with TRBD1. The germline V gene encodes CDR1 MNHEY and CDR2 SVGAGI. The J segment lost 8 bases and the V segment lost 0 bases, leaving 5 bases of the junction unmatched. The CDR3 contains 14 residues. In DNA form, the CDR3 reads TGTGCCAGCAGTTACTCGTCAGGGGGCGCGGAAGCTTTCTTT. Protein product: CASSYSSGGAEAFF.

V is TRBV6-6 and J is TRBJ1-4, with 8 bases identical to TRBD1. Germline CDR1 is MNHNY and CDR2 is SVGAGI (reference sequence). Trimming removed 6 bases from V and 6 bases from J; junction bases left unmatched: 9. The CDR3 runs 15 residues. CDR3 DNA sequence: TGTGCCAGCAGCCTAGGACAGGGTGGAGATGAAAAACTGTTTTTT. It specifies CASSLGQGGDEKLFF.

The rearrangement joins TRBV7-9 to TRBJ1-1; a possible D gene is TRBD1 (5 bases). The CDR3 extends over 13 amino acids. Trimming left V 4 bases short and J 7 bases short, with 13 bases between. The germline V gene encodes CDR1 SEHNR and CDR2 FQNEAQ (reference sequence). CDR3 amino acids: CASSSRDGYEAFF. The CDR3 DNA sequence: TGTGCCAGCAGCTCCCGGGACGGCTATGAAGCTTTCTTT. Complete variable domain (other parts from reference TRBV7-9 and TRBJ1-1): DTGVSQNPRHKITKRGQNVTFRCDPISEHNRLYWYRQTLGQGPEFLTYFQNEAQLEKSRLLSDRFSAERPKGSFSTLEIQRTEQGDSAMYLCASSSRDGYEAFFGQGTRLTVV.

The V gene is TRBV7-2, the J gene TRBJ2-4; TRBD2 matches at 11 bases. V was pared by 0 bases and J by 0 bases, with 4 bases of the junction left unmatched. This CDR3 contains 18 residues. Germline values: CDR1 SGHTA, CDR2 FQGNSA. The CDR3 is CASSLALAGGLAKNIQYF. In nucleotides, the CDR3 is TGTGCCAGCAGCTTAGCGTTAGCGGGAGGGCTAGCCAAAAACATTCAGTACTTC.

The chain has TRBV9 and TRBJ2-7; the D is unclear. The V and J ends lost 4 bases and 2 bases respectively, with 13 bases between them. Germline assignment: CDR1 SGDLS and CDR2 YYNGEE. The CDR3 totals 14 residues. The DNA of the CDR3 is TGTGCCAGCAGCCTTGACTGGCAGCCCTACGAGCAGTACTTC. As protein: CASSLDWQPYEQYF.

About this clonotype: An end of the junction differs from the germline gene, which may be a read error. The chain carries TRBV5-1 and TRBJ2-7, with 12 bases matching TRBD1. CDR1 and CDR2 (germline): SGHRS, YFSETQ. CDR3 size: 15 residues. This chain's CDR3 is CDSSLEGTGGWEQYF. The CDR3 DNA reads TGCGACAGCAGCTTGGAAGGGACAGGGGGCTGGGAGCAGTACTTC.

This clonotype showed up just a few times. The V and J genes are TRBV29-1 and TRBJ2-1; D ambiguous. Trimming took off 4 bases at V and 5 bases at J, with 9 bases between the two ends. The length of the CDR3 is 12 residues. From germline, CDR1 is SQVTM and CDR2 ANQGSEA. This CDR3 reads CSVVVQDNEQFF. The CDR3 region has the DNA TGCAGCGTTGTGGTTCAGGACAATGAGCAGTTCTTC.

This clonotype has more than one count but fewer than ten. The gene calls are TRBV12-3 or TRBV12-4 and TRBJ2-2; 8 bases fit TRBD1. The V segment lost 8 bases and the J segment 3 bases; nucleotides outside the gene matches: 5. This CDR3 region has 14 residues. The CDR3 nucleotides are TGTGCCAGCGAAACAGGGGGTTACACCGGGGAGCTGTTTTTT. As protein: CASETGGYTGELFF.

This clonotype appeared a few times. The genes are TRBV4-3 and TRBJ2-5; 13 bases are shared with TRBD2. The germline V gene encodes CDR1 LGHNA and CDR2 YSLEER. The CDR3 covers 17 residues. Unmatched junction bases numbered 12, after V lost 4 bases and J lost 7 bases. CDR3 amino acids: CASSLWTSGGYPGTQYF. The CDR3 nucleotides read TGCGCCAGCAGCCTTTGGACTAGCGGGGGATACCCTGGGACCCAGTACTTC.

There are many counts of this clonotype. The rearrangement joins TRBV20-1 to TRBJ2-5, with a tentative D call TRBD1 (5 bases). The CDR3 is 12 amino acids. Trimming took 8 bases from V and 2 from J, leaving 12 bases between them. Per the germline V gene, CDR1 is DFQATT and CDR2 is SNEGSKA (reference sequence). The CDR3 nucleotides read TGCAGTCCCCGTCGACAGCAAGAGACCCAGTACTTC. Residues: CSPRRQQETQYF.

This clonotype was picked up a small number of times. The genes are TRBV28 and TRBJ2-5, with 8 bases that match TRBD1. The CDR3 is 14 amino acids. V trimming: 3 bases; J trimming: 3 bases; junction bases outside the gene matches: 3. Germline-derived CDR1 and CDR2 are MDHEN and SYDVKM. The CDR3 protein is CASSLQGAKETQYF. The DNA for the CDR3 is TGTGCCAGCAGTTTGCAGGGGGCTAAAGAGACCCAGTACTTC.

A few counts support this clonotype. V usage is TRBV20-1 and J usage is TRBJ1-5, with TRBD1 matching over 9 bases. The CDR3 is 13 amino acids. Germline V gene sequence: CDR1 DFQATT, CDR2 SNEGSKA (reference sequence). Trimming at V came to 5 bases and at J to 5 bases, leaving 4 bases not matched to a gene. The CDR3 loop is CSAAGTGHQPQHF. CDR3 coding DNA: TGCAGTGCTGCCGGGACAGGGCATCAGCCCCAGCATTTT.

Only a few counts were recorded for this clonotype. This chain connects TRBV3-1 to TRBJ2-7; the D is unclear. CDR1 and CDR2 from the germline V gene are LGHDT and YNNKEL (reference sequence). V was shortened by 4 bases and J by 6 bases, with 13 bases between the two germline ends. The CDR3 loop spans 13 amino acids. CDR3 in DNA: TGTGCCAGCAGCCTCTACTGGACGGGCGAGCAGTACTTC. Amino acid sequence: CASSLYWTGEQYF.

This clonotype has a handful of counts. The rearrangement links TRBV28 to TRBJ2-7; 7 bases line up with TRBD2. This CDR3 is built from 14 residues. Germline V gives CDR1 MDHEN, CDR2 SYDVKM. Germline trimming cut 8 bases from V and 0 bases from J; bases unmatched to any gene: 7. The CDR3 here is CASSTGTNSYEQYF. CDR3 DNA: TGTGCCAGCTCGACCGGGACTAACTCCTACGAGCAGTACTTC.